This T cell receptor beta chain was sequenced for a study of CD8 T cells in Susac syndrome. CDR3 length: 16 residues. Germline CDR1 is MNHEY and CDR2 is SMNVEV (reference sequence). V lost 3 bases to trimming and J lost 6 bases, with 19 bases between them. RNA amounts of roughly 0.45 to 1 ug underwent reverse transcription with random hexamers. TCRdb called the immunoSEQ multiplex PCR reads again in MiXCR, with one record for every CDR3 protein. The table includes about 76,000 distinct CDR3 sequences, around nine tenths detected once. The sequence came from a human donor with multiple sclerosis. The chain carries TRBV27 and TRBJ2-3; D possibly corresponds to TRBD2 (7 bases). Sequenced sample: CD8+ T cells from PBMCs. CDR3 amino acids: CASSLGGGAVRDTQYF. In DNA, the CDR3 is TGTGCCAGCAGTTTGGGGGGGGGCGCGGTGAGGGATACGCAGTATTTT.